These 8 T cell receptor beta chains came from one sample sequenced in a study of identical twins. TCRdb redid the calling of the 5' RACE reads with MiXCR, one entry per CDR3 protein. The table lists about 520,000 distinct CDR3 sequences, 22% of them singletons. This sample also appeared in a second study, on T cells expressing NK-cell markers.

The sequencing sample was made of CD4+ T cells sorted from blood. Source of these receptors: a woman aged 18-30 years in good health.

The chain combines TRBV6-2 or TRBV6-3 with TRBJ2-1, with 8 bases matching TRBD2. Germline V gives CDR1 MNHEY, CDR2 SVGEGT. V shed 8 bases, J shed 9 bases, and the junction held 9 bases outside the gene matches. CDR3 size: 13 residues. The CDR3 nucleotides are TGTGCCAGCCACAGCGGGAGAAGCTCTGAGCAGTTCTTC. Its translation: CASHSGRSSEQFF.

The chain combines TRBV29-1 with TRBJ2-7; TRBD2 agrees at 8 bases. J gave up 5 bases and V 4 bases, and 7 bases lay outside the gene matches. CDR3 length: 13 residues. CDR1 is SQVTM and CDR2 is ANQGSEA in the germline V gene. The DNA of the CDR3 is TGCAGCGTTGCAGGCGGGAGGACCAACGAGCAGTACTTC. Its translation is CSVAGGRTNEQYF.

V and J are TRBV6-6 and TRBJ1-2; TRBD1 agrees at 7 bases. CDR3 length: 12 amino acids. Germline V CDR1 and CDR2: MNHNY, SVGAGI (reference sequence). With V trimmed by 7 bases and J by 4 bases, 3 bases remained unmatched. CDR3 region: CASTQGVYGYTF. The CDR3 DNA is TGTGCCAGCACTCAGGGGGTCTATGGCTACACCTTC.

There are many counts of this clonotype. The chain's CDR3 is CASSVQGQAYEQYF. DNA of the CDR3: TGCGCCAGCAGCGTACAGGGGCAGGCCTACGAGCAGTACTTC. V usage is TRBV5-1 and J usage is TRBJ2-7, with TRBD1 matching over 7 bases. V trimming: 4 bases; J trimming: 2 bases; junction bases outside the gene matches: 6. The CDR3 totals 14 residues. CDR1 and CDR2 (germline): SGHRS, YFSETQ.

V and J are TRBV10-3 and TRBJ1-1, with 11 nucleotides matching TRBD1. There are 16 residues in the CDR3. The V segment lost 3 bases and the J segment 4 bases; nucleotides outside the gene matches: 7. The germline gives CDR1 ENHRY, CDR2 SYGVKD. The CDR3 nucleotides are TGTGCCATCAGTGACCGGGACAGGGGGAGTGGCACTGAAGCTTTCTTT. It translates to CAISDRDRGSGTEAFF.

This clonotype was detected only a few times. The chain recombines TRBV10-3 with TRBJ2-1; TRBD2 agrees at 8 bases. Losses at the gene ends were 6 bases for V and 6 bases for J; bases not matched to a gene: 16. Germline V gives CDR1 ENHRY, CDR2 SYGVKD. This CDR3 has 17 residues. Written as DNA, the CDR3 is TGTGCCATCAGAAGCCCCCTAGGACTAGCTTCCCTCAATGAGCAGTTCTTC. Amino acid sequence: CAIRSPLGLASLNEQFF.

This clonotype has a single count. The J gene is TRBJ2-5, the V gene TRBV11-2, with D tentatively TRBD1 or TRBD2 (5 bases each). This CDR3 has 15 amino acids. Trimming removed 6 bases at V and 2 bases at J, with 16 bases between. The V gene's germline CDR1 is SGHAT and CDR2 FQNNGV. The CDR3 reads CASSSRDVGQETQYF. For the CDR3, the DNA is TGTGCCAGCAGTTCCAGGGACGTGGGACAAGAGACCCAGTACTTC.

The chain carries TRBV12-3 or TRBV12-4 and TRBJ1-1; D unresolved. The CDR3 loop spans 13 amino acids. Trimming left V 7 bases short and J 3 bases short, with 12 bases between. As DNA, the CDR3 is TGTGCCAGCAATGGGTTCGGGGACACTGAAGCTTTCTTT. Protein sequence: CASNGFGDTEAFF.